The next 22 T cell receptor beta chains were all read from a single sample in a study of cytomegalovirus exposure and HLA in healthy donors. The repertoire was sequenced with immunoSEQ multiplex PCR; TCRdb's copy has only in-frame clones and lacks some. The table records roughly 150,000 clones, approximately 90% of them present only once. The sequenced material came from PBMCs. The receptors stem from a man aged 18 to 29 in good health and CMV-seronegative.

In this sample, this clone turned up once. CDR3 sequence reads: CTAARPQETQYF. Here the CDR3 DNA reads TGCACCGCCGCCAGGCCGCAAGAGACCCAGTACTTC. This chain uses TRBV29-1 with TRBJ2-5, with D hard to call. CDR1 is SQVTM and CDR2 is ANQGSEA in the germline V gene. CDR3 size: 12 residues. The full variable domain, with the rest looked up from reference TRBV29-1 and TRBJ2-5, is SAVISQKPSRDICQRGTSLTIQCQVDSQVTMMFWYRQQPGQSLTLIATANQGSEATYESGFVIDKFPISRPNLTFSTLTVSNMSPEDSSIYLCTAARPQETQYFGPGTRLLVL.

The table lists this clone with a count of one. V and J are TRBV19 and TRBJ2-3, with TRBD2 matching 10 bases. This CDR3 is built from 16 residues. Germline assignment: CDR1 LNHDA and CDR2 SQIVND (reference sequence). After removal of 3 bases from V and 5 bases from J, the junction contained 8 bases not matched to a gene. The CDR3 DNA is TGTGCCAGTAGTATCCCGTCTAGCGGGAGATTAGATACGCAGTATTTT. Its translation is CASSIPSSGRLDTQYF.

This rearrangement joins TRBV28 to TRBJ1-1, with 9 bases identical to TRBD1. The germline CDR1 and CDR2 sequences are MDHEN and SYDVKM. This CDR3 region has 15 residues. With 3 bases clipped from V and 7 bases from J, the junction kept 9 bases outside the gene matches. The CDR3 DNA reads TGTGCCAGCAGTTTCCCCGGGACAGGGAAGATTGAAGCTTTCTTT. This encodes CASSFPGTGKIEAFF.

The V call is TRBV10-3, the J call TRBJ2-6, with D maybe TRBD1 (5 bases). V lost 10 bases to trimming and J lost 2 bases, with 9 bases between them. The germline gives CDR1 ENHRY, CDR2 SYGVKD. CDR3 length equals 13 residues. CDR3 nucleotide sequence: TGTGCCACCCAGGGCACTGGGGCCAACGTCCTGACTTTC. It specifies CATQGTGANVLTF.

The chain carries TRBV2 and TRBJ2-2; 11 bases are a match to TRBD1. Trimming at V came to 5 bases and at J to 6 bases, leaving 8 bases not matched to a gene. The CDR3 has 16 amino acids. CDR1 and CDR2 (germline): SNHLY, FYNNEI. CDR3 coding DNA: TGTGCCAGCAGTTTAAACCGGGACAGGGGGGCCGGGGAGCTGTTTTTT. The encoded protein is CASSLNRDRGAGELFF.

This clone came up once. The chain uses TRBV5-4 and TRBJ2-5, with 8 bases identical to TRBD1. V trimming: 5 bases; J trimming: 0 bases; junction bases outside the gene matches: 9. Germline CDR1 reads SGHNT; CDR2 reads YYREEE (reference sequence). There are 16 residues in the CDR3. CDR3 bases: TGTGCCAGCAGATTCGGACAGGGAACCTACCAAGAGACCCAGTACTTC. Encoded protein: CASRFGQGTYQETQYF.

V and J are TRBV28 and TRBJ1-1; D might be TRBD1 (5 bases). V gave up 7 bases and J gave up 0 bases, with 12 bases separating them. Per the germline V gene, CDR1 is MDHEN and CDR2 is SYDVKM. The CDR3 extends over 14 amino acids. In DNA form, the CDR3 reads TGTGCCAGCAAAACAGGCAGTATGAACACTGAAGCTTTCTTT. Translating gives CASKTGSMNTEAFF.

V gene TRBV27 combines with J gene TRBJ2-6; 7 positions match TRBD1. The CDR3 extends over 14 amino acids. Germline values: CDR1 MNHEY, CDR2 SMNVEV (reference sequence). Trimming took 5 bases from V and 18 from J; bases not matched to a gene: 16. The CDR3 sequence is CASSLGRLTGPTTF. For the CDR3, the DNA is TGTGCCAGCAGTCTCGGTCGATTGACAGGGCCAACGACTTTC.

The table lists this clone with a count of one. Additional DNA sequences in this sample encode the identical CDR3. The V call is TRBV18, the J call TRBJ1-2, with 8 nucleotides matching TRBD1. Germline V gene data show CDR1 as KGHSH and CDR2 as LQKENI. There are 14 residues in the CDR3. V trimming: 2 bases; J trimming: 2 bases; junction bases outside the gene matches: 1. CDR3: CASSPGQGNYGYTF. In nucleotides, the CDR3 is TGTGCCAGCTCACCAGGACAGGGAAACTATGGCTACACCTTC. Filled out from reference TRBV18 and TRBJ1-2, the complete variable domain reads NAGVMQNPRHLVRRRGQEARLRCSPMKGHSHVYWYRQLPEEGLKFMVYLQKENIIDESGMPKERFSAEFPKEGPSILRIQQVVRGDSAAYFCASSPGQGNYGYTFGSGTRLTVV.

CDR3 nucleotides: TGTGCCAGCAGTGAAGAGGCGGGGGCCCGGGGCTCCGAGCAGTACGTC. Translating gives CASSEEAGARGSEQYV. This chain links TRBV6-1 with TRBJ2-7; D may be TRBD2 (7 bases). Germline-derived CDR1 and CDR2 are MNHNS and SASEGT. This CDR3 is 16 amino acids long. Trimming left V 1 base short and J 6 bases short, with 19 bases between.

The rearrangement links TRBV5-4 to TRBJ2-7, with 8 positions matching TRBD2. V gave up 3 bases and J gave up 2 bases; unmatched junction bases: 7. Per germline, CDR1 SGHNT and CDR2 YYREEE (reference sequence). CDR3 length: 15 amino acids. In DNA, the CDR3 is TGTGCCAGCAGCTCCCGGGAGGGCCTAACCTACGAGCAGTACTTC. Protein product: CASSSREGLTYEQYF.

CDR3 residues: CASSYSGGGGTQYF. CDR3 sequence (DNA): TGTGCCAGCAGTTACTCCGGCGGGGGGGGGACCCAGTACTTC. The J gene is TRBJ2-5, the V gene TRBV6-5; TRBD2 matches 9 bases. Trimming took 0 bases from V and 7 from J; bases not matched to a gene: 3. Germline lookup yields CDR1 MNHEY and CDR2 SVGAGI. The CDR3 length is 14 residues.

The CDR3 nucleotides read TGTGCCAGCAGTGAAGGCGGGGGCACGCGAGGCTACACCTTC. This translates into CASSEGGGTRGYTF. This chain connects TRBV6-1 to TRBJ1-2; possible D gene TRBD1, 6 bases. This CDR3 is 14 amino acids long. Trimming took 1 base from V and 8 from J, leaving 14 bases between them. CDR1 is MNHNS, CDR2 SASEGT, per germline.

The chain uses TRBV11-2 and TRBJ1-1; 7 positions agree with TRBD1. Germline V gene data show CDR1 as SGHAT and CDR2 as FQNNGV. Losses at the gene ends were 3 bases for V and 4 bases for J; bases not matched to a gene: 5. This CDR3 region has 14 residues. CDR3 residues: CASSFRQGGTEAFF. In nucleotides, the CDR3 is TGTGCCAGCAGCTTCAGACAGGGAGGCACTGAAGCTTTCTTT.

The CDR3 nucleotides read TGTGCCAGCAGCTTAGATTGGGCCACAGATACGCAGTATTTT. Protein product: CASSLDWATDTQYF. V and J are TRBV7-9 and TRBJ2-3; D not certain. Germline-derived CDR1 and CDR2 are SEHNR and FQNEAQ (reference sequence). Trimming left V 1 base short and J 2 bases short, with 7 bases between. This CDR3 spans 14 amino acids.

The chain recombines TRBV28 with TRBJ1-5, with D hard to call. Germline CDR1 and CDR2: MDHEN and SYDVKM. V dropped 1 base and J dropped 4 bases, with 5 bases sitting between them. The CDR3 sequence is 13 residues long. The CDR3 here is CASSLYFNQPQHF. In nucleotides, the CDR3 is TGTGCCAGCAGTTTATACTTTAATCAGCCCCAGCATTTT.

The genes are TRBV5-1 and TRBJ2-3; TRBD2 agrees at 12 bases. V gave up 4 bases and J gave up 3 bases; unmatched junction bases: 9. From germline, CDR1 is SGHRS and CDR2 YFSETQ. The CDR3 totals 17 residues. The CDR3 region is CASSPTSGSRGTDTQYF. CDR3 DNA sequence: TGCGCCAGCAGCCCGACTAGCGGGAGCCGGGGGACAGATACGCAGTATTTT. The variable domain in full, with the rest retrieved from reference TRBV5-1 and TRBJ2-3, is KAGVTQTPRYLIKTRGQQVTLSCSPISGHRSVSWYQQTPGQGLQFLFEYFSETQRNKGNFPGRFSGRQFSNSRSEMNVSTLELGDSALYLCASSPTSGSRGTDTQYFGPGTRLTVL.

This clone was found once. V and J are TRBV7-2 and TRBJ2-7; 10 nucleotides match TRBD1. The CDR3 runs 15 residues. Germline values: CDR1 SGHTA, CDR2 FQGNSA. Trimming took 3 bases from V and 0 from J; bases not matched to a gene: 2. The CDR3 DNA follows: TGTGCCAGCAGCTTGGACAGGGGGAGCTCCTACGAGCAGTACTTC. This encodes CASSLDRGSSYEQYF.

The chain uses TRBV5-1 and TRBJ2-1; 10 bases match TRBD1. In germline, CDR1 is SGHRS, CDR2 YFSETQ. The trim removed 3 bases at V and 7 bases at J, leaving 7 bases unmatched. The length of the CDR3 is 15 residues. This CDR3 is CASSSPGTGVNEQFF. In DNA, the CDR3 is TGCGCCAGCAGCTCACCCGGGACAGGGGTGAATGAGCAGTTCTTC.

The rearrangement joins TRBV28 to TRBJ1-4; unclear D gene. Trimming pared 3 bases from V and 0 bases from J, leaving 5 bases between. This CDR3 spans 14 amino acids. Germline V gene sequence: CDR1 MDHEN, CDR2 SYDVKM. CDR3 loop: CASSFVATNEKLFF. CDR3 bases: TGTGCCAGCAGTTTCGTCGCAACTAATGAAAAACTGTTTTTT.

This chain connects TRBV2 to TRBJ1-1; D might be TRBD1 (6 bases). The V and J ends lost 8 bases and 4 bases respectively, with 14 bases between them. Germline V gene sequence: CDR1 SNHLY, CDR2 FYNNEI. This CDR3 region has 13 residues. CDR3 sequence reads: CASRHREGTEAFF. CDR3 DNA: TGTGCCAGCCGACACAGGGAAGGCACTGAAGCTTTCTTT.

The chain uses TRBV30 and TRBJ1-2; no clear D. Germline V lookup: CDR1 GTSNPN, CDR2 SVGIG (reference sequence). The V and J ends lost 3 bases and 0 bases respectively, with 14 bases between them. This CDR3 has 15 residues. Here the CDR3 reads CAWSYSGEANYGYTF. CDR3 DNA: TGTGCCTGGAGCTACTCGGGTGAAGCTAACTATGGCTACACCTTC.